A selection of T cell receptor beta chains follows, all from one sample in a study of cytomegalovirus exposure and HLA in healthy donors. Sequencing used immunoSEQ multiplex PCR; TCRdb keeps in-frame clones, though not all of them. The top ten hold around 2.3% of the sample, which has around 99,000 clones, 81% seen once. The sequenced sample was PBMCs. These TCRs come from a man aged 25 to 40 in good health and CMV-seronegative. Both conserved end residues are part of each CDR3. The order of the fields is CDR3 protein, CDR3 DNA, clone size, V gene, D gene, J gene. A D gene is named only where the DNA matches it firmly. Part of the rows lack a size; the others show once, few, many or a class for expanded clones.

CDR3aa: CASSGRTSFTQYF; CDR3nt: TGTGCCAGCAGCGGGCGGACTAGTTTCACGCAGTATTTT; abundance: NA; v_gene: TRBV9; d_gene: TRBD2; j_gene: TRBJ2-3
CDR3aa: CASSRRTAVGTEAFF; CDR3nt: TGTGCCAGCAGCAGAAGGACAGCGGTGGGCACTGAAGCTTTCTTT; abundance: NA; v_gene: TRBV7-6; d_gene: NA; j_gene: TRBJ1-1
CDR3aa: CASSVVPGGDEKLFF; CDR3nt: TGTGCCAGCAGCGTAGTTCCAGGGGGCGATGAAAAACTGTTTTTT; abundance: NA; v_gene: TRBV9; d_gene: TRBD1; j_gene: TRBJ1-4
CDR3aa: CAISVGGQREGSLSDTQYF; CDR3nt: TGTGCCATCAGTGTCGGCGGCCAGCGGGAGGGCAGTTTGTCAGATACGCAGTATTTT; abundance: NA; v_gene: TRBV10-3; d_gene: TRBD2; j_gene: TRBJ2-3
CDR3aa: CASSLGVLESDEQYF; CDR3nt: TGCGCCAGCAGCTTGGGCGTACTAGAGTCCGACGAGCAGTACTTC; abundance: NA; v_gene: TRBV5-1; d_gene: NA; j_gene: TRBJ2-7
CDR3aa: CASSPSIGEQYF; CDR3nt: TGTGCCAGCAGCCCTAGCATCGGGGAGCAGTACTTC; abundance: NA; v_gene: TRBV6-6; d_gene: NA; j_gene: TRBJ2-7
CDR3aa: CASSLGQASYNEQFF; CDR3nt: TGTGCCAGCAGCTTGGGACAGGCCTCCTACAATGAGCAGTTCTTC; abundance: few; v_gene: TRBV5-6; d_gene: NA; j_gene: TRBJ2-1
CDR3aa: CASSQNTGELNEQFF; CDR3nt: TGCGCCAGCAGCCAAAACACAGGGGAATTGAATGAGCAGTTCTTC; abundance: few; v_gene: TRBV4-1; d_gene: TRBD1; j_gene: TRBJ2-1
CDR3aa: CASSDRGGTGADTQYF; CDR3nt: TGTGCCAGCAGTGACCGCGGGGGGACAGGGGCAGATACGCAGTATTTT; abundance: NA; v_gene: TRBV6-4; d_gene: TRBD1; j_gene: TRBJ2-3
CDR3aa: CASSNSGGADEQFF; CDR3nt: TGTGCCAGCAGCAATAGCGGGGGGGCGGATGAGCAGTTCTTC; abundance: once; v_gene: TRBV9; d_gene: TRBD2; j_gene: TRBJ2-1
CDR3aa: CASSEVGTGQNEQFF; CDR3nt: TGTGCCAGCAGTGAAGTCGGGACAGGGCAAAATGAGCAGTTCTTC; abundance: NA; v_gene: TRBV6-1; d_gene: TRBD1; j_gene: TRBJ2-1
CDR3aa: CASSQGQGYYDEQYF; CDR3nt: TGTGCCAGCAGCCAGGGACAGGGTTATTACGACGAGCAGTACTTC; abundance: NA; v_gene: TRBV2; d_gene: TRBD1; j_gene: TRBJ2-7
CDR3aa: CASAFGEKLFF; CDR3nt: TGTGCCAGCGCCTTCGGTGAAAAACTGTTTTTT; abundance: NA; v_gene: TRBV19; d_gene: NA; j_gene: TRBJ1-4
CDR3aa: CASSAGQVRGVQPQHF; CDR3nt: TGTGCCAGCAGTGCTGGACAGGTCCGAGGGGTTCAGCCCCAGCATTTT; abundance: NA; v_gene: TRBV6-1; d_gene: TRBD1; j_gene: TRBJ1-5